Given below is one T cell receptor beta chain in context. This record comes from a study of blood T cell repertoires in COVID-19. As for the study in general: T cells, B-cell-depleted T cells, or PBMCs supplied cDNA or gDNA.

The CDR3 is 13 amino acids. Trimming pared 0 bases from V and 9 bases from J, leaving 12 bases between. Germline lookup yields CDR1 LGHNA and CDR2 YSLEER. The authors' processing: Reference gene primer amplification in the assay estimated nucleated cell counts. The repertoire was sequenced with immunoSEQ multiplex PCR; TCRdb's copy has only in-frame clones and lacks some. That table supplies the V and J calls and clone size; D and trimming were determined from the DNA. The profile covers roughly 200,000 clones, with approximately 85% appearing a single time and 8.2% taken by the ten largest. The Seattle site enrolled patients during active infection and followed them longitudinally.

V is TRBV4-3 and J is TRBJ2-7, with D tentatively TRBD2 (5 bases). The TCR sequence derives from a woman of 80 years or more with COVID-19, enrolled during active disease. The specimen was peripheral blood. The CDR3 protein is CASSQEEGARQYF. CDR3 sequence (DNA): TGCGCCAGCAGCCAAGAAGAGGGAGCTCGGCAGTACTTC.